Below are 17 T cell receptor beta chains sequenced from a single sample in a study of T cells after somatic rescue of genetic block. TCRdb's copy holds only in-frame clones and misses some; the assay was immunoSEQ multiplex PCR. The sample yields tens of thousands of clones, around 90% seen once. Sequenced material: peripheral blood mononuclear cells (PBMCs). The receptors come from a man aged 35-49 years.

V gene TRBV14 combines with J gene TRBJ2-3, with 7 bases matching TRBD1. Unmatched junction bases numbered 7, after V lost 1 base and J lost 0 bases. This CDR3 has 17 residues. CDR1 and CDR2 from the germline V gene are SGHDN and FVKESK. CDR3 nucleotides: TGTGCCAGCAGCCAAGGGTTAAGGACAGGAAGCACAGATACGCAGTATTTT. This encodes CASSQGLRTGSTDTQYF.

The chain carries TRBV7-8 and TRBJ1-5; tentative D call: TRBD1 (6 bases). V lost 5 bases, J lost 10 bases, and 21 bases lay in between. The CDR3 runs 15 residues. Germline V gives CDR1 SGHVS, CDR2 FQNEAQ. CDR3 sequence reads: CASSVNAGASSPQHF. The DNA of the CDR3 is TGTGCCAGCAGCGTTAACGCAGGGGCCAGTTCTCCCCAGCATTTT.

The J gene is TRBJ2-3, the V gene TRBV6-4; 10 bases are a match to TRBD2. J lost 1 base, V lost 4 bases, and 2 bases had no gene match. Germline loops: CDR1 MRHNA, CDR2 SNTAGT. This CDR3 contains 15 residues. The chain's CDR3 is CASSAGTSGTDTQYF. DNA of the CDR3: TGTGCCAGCAGTGCCGGGACTAGCGGCACAGATACGCAGTATTTT.

The V gene is TRBV4-3, the J gene TRBJ2-7; D not resolved. The CDR3 consists of 13 residues. Germline loops: CDR1 LGHNA, CDR2 YSLEER. V was cut by 4 bases and J by 6 bases, with 13 bases left in between. DNA for the CDR3: TGCGCCAGCAGCCTCTGGACGGCCCGCGAGCAGTACTTC. This encodes CASSLWTAREQYF.

This clone was seen a single time. The chain carries TRBV28 and TRBJ1-2; no clear D gene. Germline assignment: CDR1 MDHEN and CDR2 SYDVKM. Trimming cost V 6 bases and J 4 bases, with 9 bases left between them. There are 12 residues in the CDR3. For the CDR3, the DNA is TGTGCCAGCAGCCCAGACGGCTATGGCTACACCTTC. Translating gives CASSPDGYGYTF.

J is TRBJ2-7 and V is TRBV9; perhaps TRBD2 as D (7 bases). Germline V CDR1 and CDR2: SGDLS, YYNGEE. The CDR3 runs to 14 residues. V lost 4 bases and J 2 bases, leaving 13 bases between the germline ends. CDR3 region: CASSLRGGAYEQYF. Here the CDR3 DNA reads TGTGCCAGCAGCCTTCGAGGGGGGGCCTACGAGCAGTACTTC.

The chain carries TRBV28 and TRBJ1-1; D unclear. Trimming removed 5 bases at V and 1 base at J, with 8 bases between. The CDR3 loop spans 13 amino acids. Germline CDR1 reads MDHEN; CDR2 reads SYDVKM. CDR3 bases: TGTGCCAGCAGTGGACGGACGAACACTGAAGCTTTCTTT. Translated: CASSGRTNTEAFF.

The V gene is TRBV19, the J gene TRBJ1-1; D ambiguous. Looked up from germline, CDR1 is LNHDA and CDR2 is SQIVND (reference sequence). V lost 1 base and J lost 5, with 11 bases in between. The CDR3 has 14 residues. The CDR3: CASSIVSGVTEAFF. The CDR3 coding sequence is TGTGCCAGTAGTATAGTGTCTGGGGTGACTGAAGCTTTCTTT.

The CDR3 DNA reads TGTGCCAGCAGCTTAGGAGACAGGGGTATCGGCACAGATACGCAGTATTTT. Amino acids: CASSLGDRGIGTDTQYF. The V and J genes are TRBV11-3 and TRBJ2-3; 8 nucleotides agree with TRBD1. The CDR3 is 17 amino acids. Germline V lookup: CDR1 SGHNT, CDR2 YENEEA. Unmatched junction bases numbered 7, after V lost 1 base and J lost 1 base.

The chain joins TRBV28 to TRBJ1-2; D perhaps matches TRBD1 (5 bases). The CDR3 loop spans 13 amino acids. V lost 6 bases to trimming and J lost 2 bases, with 10 bases between them. From germline, CDR1 is MDHEN and CDR2 SYDVKM. CDR3 in amino acids: CASSPGGNYGYTF. CDR3 in DNA: TGTGCCAGCAGCCCCGGGGGGAACTATGGCTACACCTTC.

This clone was recorded only once. This chain connects TRBV6-6 to TRBJ2-5, with 8 positions matching TRBD1. Trimming took 7 bases from V and 4 from J; bases not matched to a gene: 14. CDR3 length: 16 amino acids. The germline CDR1 and CDR2 sequences are MNHNY and SVGAGI (reference sequence). CDR3 protein: CASNPTDRGGGETQYF. CDR3 in DNA: TGTGCCAGCAACCCCACAGACAGGGGAGGTGGAGAGACCCAGTACTTC.

The rearrangement links TRBV5-1 to TRBJ2-3, with D possibly being TRBD1 (6 bases). Germline V gene data show CDR1 as SGHRS and CDR2 as YFSETQ. The CDR3 is 18 residues long. Trimming cost V 4 bases and J 2 bases, with 23 bases left between them. The CDR3, as DNA: TGCGCCAGCAGCAACCATTCGCCGGGACAACAAAACACAGATACGCAGTATTTT. Translation gives CASSNHSPGQQNTDTQYF.

This sequence joins TRBV11-2 and TRBJ2-7; no clear D gene. V lost 2 bases to trimming and J lost 2 bases, with 10 bases between them. The CDR3 extends over 14 amino acids. Germline V CDR1 and CDR2: SGHAT, FQNNGV. In DNA form, the CDR3 reads TGTGCCAGCAGCTTATACAAGGGCCCCTACGAGCAGTACTTC. Its protein product is CASSLYKGPYEQYF. Full variable domain (remainder filled in from reference TRBV11-2 and TRBJ2-7): EAGVAQSPRYKIIEKRQSVAFWCNPISGHATLYWYQQILGQGPKLLIQFQNNGVVDDSQLPKDRFSAERLKGVDSTLKIQPAKLEDSAVYLCASSLYKGPYEQYFGPGTRLTVT.

The genes are TRBV15 and TRBJ2-5; no clear D gene. CDR1 is LNHNV, CDR2 YYDKDF, per germline (reference sequence). This CDR3 comprises 12 residues. Trimming pared 3 bases from V and 4 bases from J, leaving 6 bases between. The CDR3 spells CATSRRIETQYF. CDR3 nucleotides: TGTGCCACCAGCAGGCGTATAGAGACCCAGTACTTC.

The chain uses TRBV10-3 and TRBJ2-5; 9 bases align to TRBD1. The CDR3 is 15 amino acids. Germline-derived CDR1 and CDR2 are ENHRY and SYGVKD. The V gene end was trimmed by 1 base and the J gene end by 5 bases; junction bases not matched to a gene: 5. This CDR3 reads CAISELDRGRETQYF. The DNA for the CDR3 is TGTGCCATCAGTGAGTTGGACAGGGGTCGGGAGACCCAGTACTTC.

This clone was observed a single time. J is TRBJ2-2 and V is TRBV18, with TRBD1 identical over 8 bases. Germline lookup yields CDR1 KGHSH and CDR2 LQKENI. The V segment lost 3 bases and the J segment 1 base; nucleotides outside the gene matches: 1. The CDR3 runs 15 residues. Here the CDR3 DNA reads TGTGCCAGCTCACCCGGGACAGGGAACACCGGGGAGCTGTTTTTT. As protein: CASSPGTGNTGELFF.

This chain joins TRBV6-4 and TRBJ1-2; D possibly corresponds to TRBD1 (6 bases). The CDR3 is 13 amino acids. Germline V lookup: CDR1 MRHNA, CDR2 SNTAGT. Trimming cost V 3 bases and J 2 bases, with 7 bases left between them. The CDR3 loop reads CASSETGNYGYTF. CDR3 sequence (DNA): TGTGCCAGCAGTGAAACAGGGAACTATGGCTACACCTTC.